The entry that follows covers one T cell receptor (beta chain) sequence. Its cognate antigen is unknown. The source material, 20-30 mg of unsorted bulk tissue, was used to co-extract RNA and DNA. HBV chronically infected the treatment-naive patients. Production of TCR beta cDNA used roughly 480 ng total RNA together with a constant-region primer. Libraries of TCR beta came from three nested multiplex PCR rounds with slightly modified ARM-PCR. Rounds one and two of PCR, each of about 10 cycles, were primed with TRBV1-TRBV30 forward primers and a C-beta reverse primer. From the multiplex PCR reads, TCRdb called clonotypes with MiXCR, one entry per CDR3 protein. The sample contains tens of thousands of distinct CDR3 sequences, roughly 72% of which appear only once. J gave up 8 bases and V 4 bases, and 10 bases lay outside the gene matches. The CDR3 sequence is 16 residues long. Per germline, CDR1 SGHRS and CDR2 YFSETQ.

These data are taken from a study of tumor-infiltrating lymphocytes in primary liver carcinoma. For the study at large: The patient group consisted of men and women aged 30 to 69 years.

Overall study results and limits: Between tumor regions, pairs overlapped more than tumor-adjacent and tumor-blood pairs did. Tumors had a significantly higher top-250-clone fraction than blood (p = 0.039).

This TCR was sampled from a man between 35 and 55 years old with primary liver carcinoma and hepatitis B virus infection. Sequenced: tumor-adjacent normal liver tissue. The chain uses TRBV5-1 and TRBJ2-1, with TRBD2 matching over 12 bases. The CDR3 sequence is CASSLDGTSGLDEQFF. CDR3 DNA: TGCGCCAGCAGCCTGGACGGGACTAGCGGGCTTGATGAGCAGTTCTTC.